The TCR beta chain under discussion was sequenced for a study of lymphopenia after photon versus proton radiotherapy. Study-level results: Oligoclonal CD8+ Temra expansion after nadir drove photon patients' diversity drop. Photon-treated patients lost naive T cells and TCR diversity; proton-treated stayed stable. Only patients who died were analyzed for survival; proton advantage is unproven.

The V segment lost 4 bases and the J segment 6 bases; nucleotides outside the gene matches: 9. This CDR3 has 14 residues. CDR1 and CDR2 (germline): SGHRS, YFSETQ. The assay was immunoSEQ multiplex PCR, and TCRdb's table has in-frame clones only and misses some. The sample shows approximately 47,000 clones, about 85% of them seen only once. Concerning this clone: The antigen is not known.

The gene calls are TRBV5-1 and TRBJ1-2; 7 nucleotides line up with TRBD1. Sequences were derived from peripheral blood, sampled from a patient treated with photon-based radiotherapy. The TCR sequence derives from a man aged 40-49 years with gastric cancer. The CDR3 DNA follows: TGCGCCAGCAGCGCCGGGACAGAAGGAGATGGCTACACCTTC. Its protein is CASSAGTEGDGYTF. Drawing the rest from reference TRBV5-1 and TRBJ1-2, the complete variable domain is KAGVTQTPRYLIKTRGQQVTLSCSPISGHRSVSWYQQTPGQGLQFLFEYFSETQRNKGNFPGRFSGRQFSNSRSEMNVSTLELGDSALYLCASSAGTEGDGYTFGSGTRLTVV.